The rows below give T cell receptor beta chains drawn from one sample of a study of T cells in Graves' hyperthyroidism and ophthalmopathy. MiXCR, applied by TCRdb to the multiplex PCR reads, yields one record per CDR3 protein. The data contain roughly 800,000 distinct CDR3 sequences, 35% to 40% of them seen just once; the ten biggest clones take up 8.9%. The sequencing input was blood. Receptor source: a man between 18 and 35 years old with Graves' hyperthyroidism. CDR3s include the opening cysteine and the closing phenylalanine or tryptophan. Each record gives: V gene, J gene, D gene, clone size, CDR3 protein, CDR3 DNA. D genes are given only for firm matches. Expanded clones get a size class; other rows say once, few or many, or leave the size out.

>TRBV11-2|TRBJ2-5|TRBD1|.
CASSPGQGEQTQYF
TGTGCCAGCAGCCCGGGACAGGGGGAACAGACCCAGTACTTC
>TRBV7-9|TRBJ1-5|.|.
CASSLFLRNSRNQPQHF
TGTGCCAGCAGCCTTTTCCTCCGCAACAGCCGCAATCAGCCCCAGCATTTT
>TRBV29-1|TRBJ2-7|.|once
CSVEDRIGGREQYF
TGCAGCGTTGAAGATCGGATCGGGGGGCGCGAGCAGTACTTC
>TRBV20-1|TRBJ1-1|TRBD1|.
CSASPRTGAGTEAFF
TGCAGTGCTAGCCCTCGGACAGGGGCGGGAACTGAAGCTTTCTTT
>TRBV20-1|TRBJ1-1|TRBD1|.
CSAPDRVNTEAFF
TGCAGTGCCCCGGACAGGGTGAACACTGAAGCTTTCTTT
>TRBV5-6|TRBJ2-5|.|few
CASSTPQSQETQYF
TGTGCCAGCAGCACCCCACAGAGCCAAGAGACCCAGTACTTC
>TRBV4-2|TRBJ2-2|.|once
CASSQGGRTAGELFF
TGTGCCAGCAGCCAAGGAGGCCGGACCGCCGGGGAGCTGTTTTTT
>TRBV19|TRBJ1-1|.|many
CASRATFSTEAFF
TGTGCCAGTAGAGCGACGTTCTCGACTGAAGCTTTCTTT
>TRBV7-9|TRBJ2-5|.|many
CASSFGIGMETQYF
TGTGCCAGCAGCTTCGGTATTGGGATGGAGACCCAGTACTTC
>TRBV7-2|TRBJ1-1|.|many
CASSLAWASQGTEAFF
TGTGCCAGCAGCTTAGCGTGGGCCTCCCAAGGAACTGAAGCTTTCTTT
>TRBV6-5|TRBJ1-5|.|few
CASSYSSRNQPQHF
TGTGCCAGCAGTTACTCGTCAAGGAATCAGCCCCAGCATTTT
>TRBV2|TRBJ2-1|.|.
CASSGRGDEQFF
TGTGCCAGCAGTGGAAGAGGGGATGAGCAGTTCTTC
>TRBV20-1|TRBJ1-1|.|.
CSASRAGEGYEAFF
TGCAGTGCTAGTCGAGCAGGGGAGGGCTACGAAGCTTTCTTT
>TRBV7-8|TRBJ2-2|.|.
CASTLYTGELFF
TGTGCCAGCACCCTTTACACCGGGGAGCTGTTTTTT
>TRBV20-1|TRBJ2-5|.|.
CSARERQDF
TGCAGTGCTAGAGAGAGACAGGACTTC
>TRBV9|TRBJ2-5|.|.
CASSVGGSAETQYF
TGTGCCAGCAGCGTAGGGGGTAGCGCAGAGACCCAGTACTTC
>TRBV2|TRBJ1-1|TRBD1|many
CASSDRGLGTEAFF
TGTGCCAGCAGCGACAGGGGACTCGGCACTGAAGCTTTCTTT
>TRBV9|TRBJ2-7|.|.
CASSADTAEQYF
TGTGCCAGCAGCGCCGACACGGCCGAGCAGTACTTC
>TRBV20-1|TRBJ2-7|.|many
CSARQVSYEQYF
TGCAGTGCTAGACAGGTCTCCTACGAGCAGTACTTC
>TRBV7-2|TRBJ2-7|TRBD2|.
CASSNSGRAYEQYF
TGTGCCAGCTCCAATAGCGGGAGGGCCTACGAGCAGTACTTC
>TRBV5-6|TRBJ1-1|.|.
CASSLVQGGGTEAFF
TGTGCCAGCAGCTTGGTCCAGGGTGGGGGAACTGAAGCTTTCTTT
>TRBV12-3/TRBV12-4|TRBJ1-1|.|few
CASSSPQWPTEAFF
TGTGCCAGCAGCTCGCCCCAGTGGCCCACTGAAGCTTTCTTT
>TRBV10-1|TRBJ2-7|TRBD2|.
CARPPGGTYEQYF
TGCGCCAGACCGCCGGGGGGTACCTACGAGCAGTACTTC
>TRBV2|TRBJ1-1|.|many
CASSRAWNTEAFF
TGTGCCAGCAGCAGGGCCTGGAACACTGAAGCTTTCTTT
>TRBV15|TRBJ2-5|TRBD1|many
CATSRDRGQEETQYF
TGTGCCACCAGCAGAGATCGGGGACAGGAGGAGACCCAGTACTTC
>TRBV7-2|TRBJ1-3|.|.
CASSFNPGNTIYF
TGTGCCAGCAGCTTTAACCCTGGAAACACCATATATTTT
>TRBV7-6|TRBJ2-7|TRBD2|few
CASSLSPLATSYEQYF
TGTGCCAGCAGCTTAAGCCCACTAGCGACCTCCTACGAGCAGTACTTC
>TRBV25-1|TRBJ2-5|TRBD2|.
CASDGTSVETQYF
TGTGCCAGTGATGGGACTAGCGTCGAGACCCAGTACTTC
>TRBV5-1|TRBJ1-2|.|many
CASSDGTNYGYTF
TGCGCCAGCAGCGATGGGACTAACTATGGCTACACCTTC
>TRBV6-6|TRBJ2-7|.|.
CASSTESSYEQYF
TGTGCCAGCAGTACGGAGAGCTCCTACGAGCAGTACTTC
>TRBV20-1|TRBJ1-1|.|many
CSARVNRATEAFF
TGCAGTGCTAGAGTCAATAGGGCGACTGAAGCTTTCTTT
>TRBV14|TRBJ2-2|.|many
CASSPDWNTGELFF
TGTGCCAGCAGCCCTGATTGGAACACCGGGGAGCTGTTTTTT
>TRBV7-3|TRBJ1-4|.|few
CASSWGTSSRPEEKLFF
TGTGCCAGCAGTTGGGGGACCTCAAGTCGGCCGGAAGAAAAACTGTTTTTT
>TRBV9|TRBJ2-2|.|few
CASSVASTGELFF
TGTGCCAGCAGCGTAGCTAGCACCGGGGAGCTGTTTTTT
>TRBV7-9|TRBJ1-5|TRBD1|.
CATSFTTGSPPQHF
TGCGCCACCAGCTTCACGACAGGGTCCCCGCCCCAGCATTTT
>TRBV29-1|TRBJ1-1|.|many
CSAVPDGNTEAFF
TGCAGCGCCGTACCAGACGGTAACACTGAAGCTTTCTTT
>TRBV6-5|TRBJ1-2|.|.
CASSERLGRSYGYTF
TGTGCCAGCAGTGAAAGGTTAGGACGGAGCTATGGCTACACCTTC
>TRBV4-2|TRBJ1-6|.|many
CASSQEANSPLHF
TGTGCCAGCAGCCAAGAAGCCAATTCACCCCTCCACTTT
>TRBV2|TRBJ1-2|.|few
CASSDGGAVYGYTF
TGTGCCAGCAGTGATGGGGGTGCGGTCTATGGCTACACCTTC
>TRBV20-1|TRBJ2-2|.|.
CNARDHDTGELFF
TGCAATGCTAGAGATCATGACACCGGGGAGCTGTTTTTT
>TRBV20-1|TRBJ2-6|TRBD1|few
CSASRGPF
TGCAGTGCTAGCAGGGGGCCTTTC